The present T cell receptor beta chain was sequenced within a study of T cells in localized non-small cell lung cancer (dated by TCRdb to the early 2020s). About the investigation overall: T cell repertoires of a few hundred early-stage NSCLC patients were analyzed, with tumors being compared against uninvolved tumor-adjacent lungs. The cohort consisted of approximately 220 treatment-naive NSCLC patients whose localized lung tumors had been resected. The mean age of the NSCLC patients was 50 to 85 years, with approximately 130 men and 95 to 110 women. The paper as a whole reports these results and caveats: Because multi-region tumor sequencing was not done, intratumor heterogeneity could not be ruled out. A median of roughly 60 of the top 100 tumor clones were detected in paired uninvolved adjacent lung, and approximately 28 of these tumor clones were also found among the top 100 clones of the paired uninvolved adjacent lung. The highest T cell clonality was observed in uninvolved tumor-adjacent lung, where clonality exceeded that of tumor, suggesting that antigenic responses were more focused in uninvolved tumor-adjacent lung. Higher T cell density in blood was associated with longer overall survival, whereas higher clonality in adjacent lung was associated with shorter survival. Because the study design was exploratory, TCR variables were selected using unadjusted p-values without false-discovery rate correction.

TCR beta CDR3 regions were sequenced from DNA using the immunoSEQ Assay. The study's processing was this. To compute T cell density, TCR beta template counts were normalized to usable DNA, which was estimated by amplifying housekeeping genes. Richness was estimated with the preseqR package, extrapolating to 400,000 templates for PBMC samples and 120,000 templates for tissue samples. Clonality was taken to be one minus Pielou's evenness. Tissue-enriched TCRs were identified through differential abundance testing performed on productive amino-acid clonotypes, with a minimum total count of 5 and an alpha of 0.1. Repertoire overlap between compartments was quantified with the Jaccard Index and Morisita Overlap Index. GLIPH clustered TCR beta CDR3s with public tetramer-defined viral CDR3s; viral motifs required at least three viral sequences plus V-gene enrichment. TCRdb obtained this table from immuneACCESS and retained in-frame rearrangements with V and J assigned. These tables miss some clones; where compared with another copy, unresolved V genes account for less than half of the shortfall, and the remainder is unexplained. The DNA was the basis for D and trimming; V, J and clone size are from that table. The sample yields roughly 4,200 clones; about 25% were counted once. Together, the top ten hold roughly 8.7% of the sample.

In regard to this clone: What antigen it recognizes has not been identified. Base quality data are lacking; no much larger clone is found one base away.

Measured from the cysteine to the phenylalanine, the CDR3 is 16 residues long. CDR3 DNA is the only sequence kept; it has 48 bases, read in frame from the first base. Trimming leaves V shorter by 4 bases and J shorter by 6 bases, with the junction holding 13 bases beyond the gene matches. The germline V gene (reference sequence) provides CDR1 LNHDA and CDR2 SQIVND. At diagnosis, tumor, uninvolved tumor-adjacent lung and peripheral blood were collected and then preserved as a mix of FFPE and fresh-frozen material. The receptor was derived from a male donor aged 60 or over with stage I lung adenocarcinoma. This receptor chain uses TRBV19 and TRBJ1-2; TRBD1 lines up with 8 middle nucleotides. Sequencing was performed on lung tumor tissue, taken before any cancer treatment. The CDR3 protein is CASSTVGAGGVDGYTF. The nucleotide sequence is TGTGCCAGTAGTACGGTAGGGGCAGGGGGCGTTGATGGCTACACCTTC. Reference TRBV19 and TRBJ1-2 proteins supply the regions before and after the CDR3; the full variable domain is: DGGITQSPKYLFRKEGQNVTLSCEQNLNHDAMYWYRQDPGQGLRLIYYSQIVNDFQKGDIAEGYSVSREKKESFPLTVTSAQKNPTAFYLCASSTVGAGGVDGYTFGSGTRLTVV.